Shown below are 9 T cell receptor beta chains from a single sample sequenced in a study of spatial heterogeneity in lung cancer. General study points: Counts of expanded alpha and beta TCRs within tumors tracked the tumor nonsynonymous mutation count.

TCRdb passed the 5' RACE reads through MiXCR, listing each CDR3 protein once. The table includes approximately 5,100 distinct CDR3 sequences, 5.5% to 9% detected once. No antigen has been identified for these receptors. Time point meaning: sample taken at primary tumor resection. The material sequenced was lung tumor tissue, taken at surgery. These receptors came from a male donor with early-stage non-small cell lung cancer.

By sample share, this clonotype is medium-sized. This chain connects TRBV25-1 to TRBJ2-1, with D perhaps TRBD2 (6 bases). This CDR3 spans 16 amino acids. CDR1 and CDR2 (germline): MGHDK, SYGVNS. V dropped 3 bases and J dropped 5 bases, with 17 bases sitting between them. CDR3 sequence: CASSDTGLPQDNEQFF. The CDR3 bases are TGTGCCAGCAGTGATACGGGACTGCCTCAGGACAATGAGCAGTTCTTC. The whole variable domain, remainder taken from reference TRBV25-1 and TRBJ2-1, is EADIYQTPRYLVIGTGKKITLECSQTMGHDKMYWYQQDPGMELHLIHYSYGVNSTEKGDLSSESTVSRIRTEHFPLTLESARPSHTSQYLCASSDTGLPQDNEQFFGPGTRLTVL.

This clonotype was detected ten times or more. This chain uses TRBV6-1 with TRBJ2-1, with 7 bases aligning to TRBD2. The CDR3 has 13 amino acids. Losses at the gene ends were 7 bases for V and 9 bases for J; bases not matched to a gene: 9. Germline values: CDR1 MNHNS, CDR2 SASEGT. The CDR3 loop reads CASKGTTRREQFF. In DNA, the CDR3 is TGTGCCAGCAAAGGGACTACCAGGCGTGAGCAGTTCTTC.

The genes are TRBV2 and TRBJ2-7; D call uncertain. In germline, CDR1 is SNHLY, CDR2 FYNNEI. Trimming took 1 base from V and 1 from J, leaving 2 bases between them. The CDR3 contains 12 residues. CDR3 nucleotide sequence: TGTGCCAGCAGTGAAGAGTCCTACGAGCAGTACTTC. Translated, it gives CASSEESYEQYF.

This clonotype has ten or more counts. The chain recombines TRBV27 with TRBJ1-1; D may be TRBD1 (5 bases). The CDR3 is 14 amino acids. From germline, CDR1 is MNHEY and CDR2 SMNVEV (reference sequence). With 3 bases removed from V and 1 base from J, the gap between germline ends came to 9 bases. CDR3 nucleotides: TGTGCCAGCAGTTTGGGGGTGGGGAACACTGAAGCTTTCTTT. Protein sequence: CASSLGVGNTEAFF.

This clonotype is labeled as medium-sized. This rearrangement joins TRBV24-1 to TRBJ2-7; D is possibly TRBD2 (5 bases). V was cut by 4 bases and J by 1 base, with 16 bases left in between. CDR1 is KGHDR and CDR2 is SFDVKD in the germline V gene. The CDR3 totals 16 residues. The CDR3 coding sequence is TGTGCCACCAGTGACAGCGGACTCCTTGGATCCTACGAGCAGTACTTC. Protein sequence: CATSDSGLLGSYEQYF.

This clonotype appeared a few times. V and J are TRBV12-3 or TRBV12-4 and TRBJ1-6; D is undetermined. CDR3 length: 14 amino acids. Trimming removed 3 bases from V and 4 bases from J, with 7 bases in between. CDR3: CASSLTLYNSPLHF. The CDR3 coding sequence is TGTGCCAGCAGTTTGACACTTTATAATTCACCCCTCCACTTT.

V is TRBV18 and J is TRBJ1-4; tentatively, D is TRBD1 (6 bases). Per the germline V gene, CDR1 is KGHSH and CDR2 is LQKENI. V lost 1 base, J lost 2 bases, and 8 bases lay in between. The CDR3 runs to 15 residues. CDR3 sequence: CASSPRDTTNEKLFF. The CDR3 DNA reads TGTGCCAGCTCACCACGGGACACCACTAATGAAAAACTGTTTTTT.

Ten or more counts support this clonotype. The chain employs TRBV10-2 and TRBJ2-3, with D hard to call. Per germline, CDR1 WSHSY and CDR2 SAAADI. V was trimmed by 3 bases and J by 5 bases, leaving 12 bases between them. The CDR3 contains 14 residues. CDR3 loop: CASSDRVAVDTQYF. The CDR3 DNA follows: TGCGCCAGCAGTGATCGGGTAGCCGTAGATACGCAGTATTTT.

By sample fraction, this clonotype is medium-sized. This chain joins TRBV7-9 and TRBJ1-5, with 7 bases fitting TRBD1. V gave up 5 bases and J gave up 5 bases; unmatched junction bases: 9. This CDR3 comprises 15 residues. Germline V gives CDR1 SEHNR, CDR2 FQNEAQ (reference sequence). In nucleotides, the CDR3 is TGTGCCAGCAGCCCTACAGGGGCTGGGGATCAGCCCCAGCATTTT. Its translation: CASSPTGAGDQPQHF.